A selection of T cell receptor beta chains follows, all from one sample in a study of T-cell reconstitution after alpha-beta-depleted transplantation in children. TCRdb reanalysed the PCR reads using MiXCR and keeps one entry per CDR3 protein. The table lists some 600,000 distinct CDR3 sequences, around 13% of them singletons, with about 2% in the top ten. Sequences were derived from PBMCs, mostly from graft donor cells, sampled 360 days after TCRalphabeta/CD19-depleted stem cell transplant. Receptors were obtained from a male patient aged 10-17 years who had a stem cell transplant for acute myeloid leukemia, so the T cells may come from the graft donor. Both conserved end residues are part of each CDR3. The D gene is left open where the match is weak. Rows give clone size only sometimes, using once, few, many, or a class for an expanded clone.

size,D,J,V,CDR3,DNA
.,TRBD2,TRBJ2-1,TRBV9,CASSVMLAGYNEQFF,TGTGCCAGCAGCGTAATGCTAGCGGGGTACAATGAGCAGTTCTTC
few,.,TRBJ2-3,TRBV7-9,CASSPSQGPTDTQYF,TGTGCCAGCAGCCCGTCACAGGGCCCCACAGATACGCAGTATTTT
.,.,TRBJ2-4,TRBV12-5,CASGLVRGGDF,TGTGCTAGTGGTTTGGTACGAGGAGGGGACTTC
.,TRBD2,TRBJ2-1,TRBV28,CASSRTSGYYNEQFF,TGTGCCAGCAGCCGGACTAGCGGGTACTACAATGAGCAGTTCTTC
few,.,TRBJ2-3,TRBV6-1,CASTPWSFDGTDTQYF,TGTGCCAGCACTCCGTGGAGTTTCGACGGCACAGATACGCAGTATTTT
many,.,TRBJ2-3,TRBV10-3,CAISGDLADFTDTQYF,TGTGCCATCAGTGGGGACCTAGCAGACTTCACAGATACGCAGTATTTT
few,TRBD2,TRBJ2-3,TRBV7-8,CASSFPGLAGGDGTDTQYF,TGTGCCAGCAGCTTTCCGGGACTAGCGGGAGGCGATGGCACAGATACGCAGTATTTT
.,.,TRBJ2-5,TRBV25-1,CASSLAGEIGETQYF,TGTGCCAGCAGTCTGGCAGGGGAAATCGGAGAGACCCAGTACTTC
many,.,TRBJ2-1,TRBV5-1,CASSLAFRESSYNEQFF,TGCGCCAGCAGCTTGGCCTTTCGGGAGAGCTCCTACAATGAGCAGTTCTTC
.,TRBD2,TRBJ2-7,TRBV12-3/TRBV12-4,CASTYFGTSGISYEQYF,TGTGCCAGCACATATTTCGGGACTAGCGGGATCTCCTACGAGCAGTACTTC
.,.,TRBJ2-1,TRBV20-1,CSGQGTGASYNEQFF,TGCAGTGGCCAGGGGACCGGGGCATCCTACAATGAGCAGTTCTTC
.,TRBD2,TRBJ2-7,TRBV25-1,CASRLPGGRQYF,TGTGCCAGCAGGTTACCCGGGGGGAGGCAGTACTTC
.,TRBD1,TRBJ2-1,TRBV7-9,CASSLGLGQGHRGQFF,TGTGCCAGCAGCTTGGGTCTAGGACAGGGACATCGTGGGCAGTTCTTC
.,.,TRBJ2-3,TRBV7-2,CASSFGDWDTQYF,TGTGCCAGCAGCTTCGGGGACTGGGATACGCAGTATTTT
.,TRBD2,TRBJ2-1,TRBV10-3,CAIVATSGDNEQFF,TGTGCCATCGTCGCGACTAGCGGGGACAATGAGCAGTTCTTC
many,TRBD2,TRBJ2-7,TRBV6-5,CASSTGLVPSYEQYF,TGTGCCAGCAGTACGGGACTAGTGCCTTCCTACGAGCAGTACTTC
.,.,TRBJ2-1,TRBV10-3,CAISGTRVGQFF,TGTGCCATCAGCGGGACCCGGGTGGGGCAGTTCTTC
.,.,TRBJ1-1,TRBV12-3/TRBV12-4,CASSWRLGDTEAFF,TGTGCCAGCAGTTGGAGGTTAGGGGACACTGAAGCTTTCTTT
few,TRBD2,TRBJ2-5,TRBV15,CATSRDPGTSGQETQYF,TGTGCCACCAGCAGAGATCCTGGGACTAGCGGCCAAGAGACCCAGTACTTC
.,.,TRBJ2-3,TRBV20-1,CSAEGGDTQYF,TGCAGCGCAGAGGGGGGAGATACGCAGTATTTT
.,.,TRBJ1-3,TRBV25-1,CASSEYYGAGNTIYF,TGTGCCAGCAGTGAATATTACGGGGCTGGAAACACCATATATTTT
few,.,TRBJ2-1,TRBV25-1,CASSVQGEKQFF,TGTGCCAGCAGTGTACAGGGCGAAAAGCAGTTCTTC